This T cell receptor (beta chain) stems from a study of early T cells in non-severe SARS-CoV-2 infection. Study background: Sequencing of unsorted whole blood was done on bulk RNA, leaving chains unpaired. Study-level findings and limits: VDJdb matches were skewed toward anti-spike CD8 T cell responses.

Researchers tagged individual cDNA molecules with unique molecular identifiers. TCRdb ran MiXCR on the 5' RACE reads and lists one entry per CDR3 protein. This table has about 30,000 distinct CDR3 sequences, approximately 4.7% appearing once. Remarks on this clonotype: Its antigen is unknown.

Input material: whole blood. The origin of this receptor is an adult who was a healthcare worker with PCR-confirmed SARS-CoV-2 infection or an uninfected control (not recorded which).

The CDR3 nucleotides are TGTGCCAGCAGCCAGCAGGGGTGGTATGGCTACACCTTC. Translation gives CASSQQGWYGYTF. The chain carries TRBV14 and TRBJ1-2; a weak D match, TRBD1 (6 bases). The CDR3 totals 13 residues. The germline V gene encodes CDR1 SGHDN and CDR2 FVKESK. Trimming took 3 bases from V and 5 from J, leaving 10 bases between them.